The 5 T cell receptor beta chains presented below share a single source sample, sequenced in a study of blood T cell repertoires in COVID-19. Clones were sequenced by immunoSEQ multiplex PCR, and TCRdb holds only the in-frame ones, with some missing. The table shows about 150,000 clones, with 79% occurring only once. What was sequenced was PBMCs or T cells enriched from blood (not recorded which). The receptors come from a woman aged 70 to 79 in a cohort exposed to, infected with or recovered from COVID-19 (not recorded which).

This chain connects TRBV7-9 to TRBJ2-2; possible D gene TRBD1, 6 bases. The V gene lost 5 bases and the J gene lost 7 bases, with 20 bases spanning the gap. The CDR3 runs to 16 residues. Looked up from germline, CDR1 is SEHNR and CDR2 is FQNEAQ (reference sequence). DNA of the CDR3: TGTGCCAGCAGCATACTCGGGACACCGGCTAGCGGGGAGCTGTTTTTT. Protein: CASSILGTPASGELFF. Looking up the rest from reference TRBV7-9 and TRBJ2-2 gives the full variable domain: DTGVSQNPRHKITKRGQNVTFRCDPISEHNRLYWYRQTLGQGPEFLTYFQNEAQLEKSRLLSDRFSAERPKGSFSTLEIQRTEQGDSAMYLCASSILGTPASGELFFGEGSRLTVL.

The genes are TRBV7-2 and TRBJ1-3; a weak D match, TRBD1 (5 bases). V lost 1 base and J lost 0, with 13 bases in between. This CDR3 spans 17 amino acids. CDR1 and CDR2 (germline): SGHTA, FQGNSA. Written as DNA, the CDR3 is TGTGCCAGCAGCTTAGGGGGCGGCGCCTCCTCTGGAAACACCATATATTTT. As protein: CASSLGGGASSGNTIYF.

In this sample, this clone turned up a few times. The chain recombines TRBV6-5 with TRBJ2-1, with 7 bases matching TRBD1. J was trimmed by 0 bases and V by 4 bases; bases with no gene match: 3. Germline assignment: CDR1 MNHEY and CDR2 SVGAGI. The CDR3 consists of 15 residues. In nucleotides, the CDR3 is TGTGCCAGCAGTTGGGACAGCAGCTCCTACAATGAGCAGTTCTTC. Translated: CASSWDSSSYNEQFF.

The chain is built from TRBV6-5 and TRBJ2-2, with D maybe TRBD1 (6 bases). The germline V gene encodes CDR1 MNHEY and CDR2 SVGAGI. The ends were cut back, 3 bases at V and 4 bases at J, with 15 bases in the middle. The CDR3 totals 16 residues. CDR3 sequence reads: CASSYRRRGGTGELFF. Written as DNA, the CDR3 is TGTGCCAGCAGTTATCGACGGCGAGGGGGCACCGGGGAGCTGTTTTTT.

The rearrangement uses TRBV29-1 and TRBJ2-1; D is unresolved. The CDR3 runs to 11 residues. Germline V gene data show CDR1 as SQVTM and CDR2 as ANQGSEA. The V end was cut by 7 bases, the J end by 8 bases, with 12 bases between. This CDR3 reads CSGEPVDEQFF. CDR3 coding DNA: TGCAGCGGAGAGCCGGTTGATGAGCAGTTCTTC.